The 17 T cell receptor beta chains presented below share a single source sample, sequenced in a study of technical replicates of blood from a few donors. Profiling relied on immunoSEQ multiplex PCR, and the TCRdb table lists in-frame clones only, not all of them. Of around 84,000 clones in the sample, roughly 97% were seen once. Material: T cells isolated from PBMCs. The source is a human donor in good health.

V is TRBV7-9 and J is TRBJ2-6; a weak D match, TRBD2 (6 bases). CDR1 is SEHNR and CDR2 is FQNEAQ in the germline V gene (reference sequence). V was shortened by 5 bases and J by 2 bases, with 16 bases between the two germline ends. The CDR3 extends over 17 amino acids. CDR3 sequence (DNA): TGTGCCAGCAGCATCCTAGGGGCGGGGACTGGGGCCAACGTCCTGACTTTC. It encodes CASSILGAGTGANVLTF.

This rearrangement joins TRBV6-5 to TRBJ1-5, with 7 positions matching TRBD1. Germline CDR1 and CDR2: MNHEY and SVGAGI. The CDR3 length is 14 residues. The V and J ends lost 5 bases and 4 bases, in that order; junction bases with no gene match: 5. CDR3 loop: CASSQTGKNQPQHF. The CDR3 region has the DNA TGTGCCAGCAGTCAGACAGGGAAAAATCAGCCCCAGCATTTT.

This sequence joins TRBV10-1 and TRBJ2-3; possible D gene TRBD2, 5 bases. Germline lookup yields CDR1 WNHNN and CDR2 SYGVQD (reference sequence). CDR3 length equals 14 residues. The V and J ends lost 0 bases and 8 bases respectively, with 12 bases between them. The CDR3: CASSESESRGTQYF. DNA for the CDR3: TGCGCCAGCAGTGAGTCTGAAAGCCGGGGTACGCAGTATTTT.

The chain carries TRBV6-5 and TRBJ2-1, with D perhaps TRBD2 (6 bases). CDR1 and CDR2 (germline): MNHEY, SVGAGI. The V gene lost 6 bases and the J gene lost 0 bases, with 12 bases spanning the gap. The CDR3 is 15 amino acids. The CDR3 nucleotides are TGTGCCAGCAGATCTAGCGTAAGCTCCTACAATGAGCAGTTCTTC. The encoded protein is CASRSSVSSYNEQFF.

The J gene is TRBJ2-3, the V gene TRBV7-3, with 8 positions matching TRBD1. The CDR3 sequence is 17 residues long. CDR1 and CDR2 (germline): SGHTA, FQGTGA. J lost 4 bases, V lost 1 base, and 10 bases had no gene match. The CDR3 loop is CASSLNSQGAFADTQYF. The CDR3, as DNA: TGTGCCAGCAGCTTAAATTCTCAGGGGGCGTTTGCAGATACGCAGTATTTT.

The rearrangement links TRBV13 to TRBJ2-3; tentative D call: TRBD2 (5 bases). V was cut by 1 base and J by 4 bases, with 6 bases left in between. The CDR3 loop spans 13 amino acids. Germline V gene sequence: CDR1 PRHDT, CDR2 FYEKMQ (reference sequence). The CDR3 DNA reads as TGTGCCAGCAGCTTAGTCGGGGCAGATACGCAGTATTTT. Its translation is CASSLVGADTQYF.

CDR3 residues: CASSLQGDGSYEQYF. CDR3 nucleotide sequence: TGTGCCAGCAGCCTCCAAGGGGATGGTTCCTACGAGCAGTACTTC. The rearrangement joins TRBV9 to TRBJ2-7; tentative D call: TRBD1 (5 bases). Germline values: CDR1 SGDLS, CDR2 YYNGEE. The V end was cut by 4 bases, the J end by 1 base, with 15 bases between. CDR3 length equals 15 residues.

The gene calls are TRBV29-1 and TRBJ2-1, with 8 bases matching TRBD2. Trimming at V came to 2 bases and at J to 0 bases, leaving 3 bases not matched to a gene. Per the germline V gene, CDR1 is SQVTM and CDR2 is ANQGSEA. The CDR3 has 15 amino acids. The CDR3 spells CSVERAGGSYNEQFF. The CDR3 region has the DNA TGCAGCGTTGAAAGGGCGGGGGGCTCCTACAATGAGCAGTTCTTC.

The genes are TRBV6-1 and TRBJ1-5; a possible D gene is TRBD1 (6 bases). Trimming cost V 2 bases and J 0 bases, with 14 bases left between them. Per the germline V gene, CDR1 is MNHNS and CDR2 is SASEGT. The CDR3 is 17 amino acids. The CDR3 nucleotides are TGTGCCAGCAGTGAAAGGTATCAGGGGTATAGCAATCAGCCCCAGCATTTT. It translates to CASSERYQGYSNQPQHF.

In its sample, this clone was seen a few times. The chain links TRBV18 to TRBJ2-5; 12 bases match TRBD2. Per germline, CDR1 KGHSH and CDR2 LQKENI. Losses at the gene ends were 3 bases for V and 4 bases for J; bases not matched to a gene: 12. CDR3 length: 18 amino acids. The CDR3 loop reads CASSPPSGRAGNAETQYF. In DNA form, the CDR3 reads TGTGCCAGCTCACCCCCTAGCGGGAGGGCCGGGAATGCAGAGACCCAGTACTTC. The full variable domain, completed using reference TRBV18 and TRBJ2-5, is NAGVMQNPRHLVRRRGQEARLRCSPMKGHSHVYWYRQLPEEGLKFMVYLQKENIIDESGMPKERFSAEFPKEGPSILRIQQVVRGDSAAYFCASSPPSGRAGNAETQYFGPGTRLLVL.

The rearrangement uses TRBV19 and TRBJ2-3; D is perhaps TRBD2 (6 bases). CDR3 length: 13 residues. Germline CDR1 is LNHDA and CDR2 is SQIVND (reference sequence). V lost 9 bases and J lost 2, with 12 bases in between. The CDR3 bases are TGTGCCAGCGGAAGGACTAACACAGATACGCAGTATTTT. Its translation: CASGRTNTDTQYF.

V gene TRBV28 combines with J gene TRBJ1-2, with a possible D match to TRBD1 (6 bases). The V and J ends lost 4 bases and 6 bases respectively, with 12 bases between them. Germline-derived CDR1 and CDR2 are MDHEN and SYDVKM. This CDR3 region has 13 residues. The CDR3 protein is CASSSTGIHGYTF. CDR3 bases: TGTGCCAGCAGTTCCACAGGGATTCATGGCTACACCTTC.

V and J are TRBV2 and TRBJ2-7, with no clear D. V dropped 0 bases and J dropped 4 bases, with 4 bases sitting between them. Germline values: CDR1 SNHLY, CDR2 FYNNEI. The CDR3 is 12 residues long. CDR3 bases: TGTGCCAGCAGTGAAGCGCGGTACGAGCAGTACTTC. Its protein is CASSEARYEQYF.

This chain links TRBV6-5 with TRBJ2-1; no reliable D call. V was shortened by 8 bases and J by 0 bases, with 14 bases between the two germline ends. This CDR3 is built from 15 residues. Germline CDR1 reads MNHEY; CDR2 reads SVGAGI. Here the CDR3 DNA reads TGTGCCAGCTCCCTCGAGGTCAGCTCCTACAATGAGCAGTTCTTC. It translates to CASSLEVSSYNEQFF.

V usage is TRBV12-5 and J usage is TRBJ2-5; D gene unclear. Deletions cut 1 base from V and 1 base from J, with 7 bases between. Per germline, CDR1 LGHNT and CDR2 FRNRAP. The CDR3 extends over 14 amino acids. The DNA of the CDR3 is TGTGCTAGTGGTTTGGGCCACAGCCAAGAGACCCAGTACTTC. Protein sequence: CASGLGHSQETQYF.

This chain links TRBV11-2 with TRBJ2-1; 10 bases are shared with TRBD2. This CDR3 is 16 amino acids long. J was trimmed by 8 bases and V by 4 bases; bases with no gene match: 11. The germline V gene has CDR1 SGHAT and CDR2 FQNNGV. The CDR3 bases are TGTGCCAGCAGCTCCTCGACTAGCGGGTCGACGGATGAGCAGTTCTTC. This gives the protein CASSSSTSGSTDEQFF.

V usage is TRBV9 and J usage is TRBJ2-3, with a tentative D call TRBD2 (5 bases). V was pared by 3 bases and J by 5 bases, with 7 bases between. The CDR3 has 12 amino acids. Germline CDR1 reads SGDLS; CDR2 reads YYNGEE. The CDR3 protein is CASSAREDTQYF. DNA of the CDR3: TGTGCCAGCAGCGCCCGGGAAGATACGCAGTATTTT.